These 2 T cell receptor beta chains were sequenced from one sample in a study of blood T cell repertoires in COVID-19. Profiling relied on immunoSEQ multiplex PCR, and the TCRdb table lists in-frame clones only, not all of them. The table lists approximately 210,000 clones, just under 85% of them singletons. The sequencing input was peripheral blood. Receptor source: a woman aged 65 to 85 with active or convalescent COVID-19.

CDR3 region: CASSRGQRPNYGYTF. The DNA of the CDR3 is TGTGCCAGCAGCAGGGGACAGAGACCTAACTATGGCTACACCTTC. The chain links TRBV6-2 or TRBV6-3 to TRBJ1-2; 7 bases map to TRBD1. The V segment lost 6 bases and the J segment 0 bases; nucleotides outside the gene matches: 7. The CDR3 is made up of 15 amino acids. The V gene's germline CDR1 is MNHEY and CDR2 SVGEGT.

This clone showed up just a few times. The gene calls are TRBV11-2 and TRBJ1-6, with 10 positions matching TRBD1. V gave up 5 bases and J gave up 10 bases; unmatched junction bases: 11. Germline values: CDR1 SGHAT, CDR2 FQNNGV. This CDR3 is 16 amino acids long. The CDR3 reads CASSPSLDRGLSPLHF. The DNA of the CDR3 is TGTGCCAGCAGCCCTTCCCTGGACAGGGGGTTATCACCCCTCCACTTT.